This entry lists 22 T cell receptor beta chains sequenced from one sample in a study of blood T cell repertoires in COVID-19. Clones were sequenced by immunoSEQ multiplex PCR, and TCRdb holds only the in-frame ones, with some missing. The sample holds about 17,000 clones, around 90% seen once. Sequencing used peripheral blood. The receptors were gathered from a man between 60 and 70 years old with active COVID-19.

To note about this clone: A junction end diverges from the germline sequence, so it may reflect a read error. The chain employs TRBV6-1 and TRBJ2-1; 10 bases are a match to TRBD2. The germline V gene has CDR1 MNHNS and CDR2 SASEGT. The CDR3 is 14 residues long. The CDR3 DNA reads TGTGCCAGCAATGAACTAGCGGGGTACAATGAGCAGTTCTTC. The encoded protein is CASNELAGYNEQFF.

The CDR3 coding sequence is TGTGCCAGCAGCTTCGTAGGCAGGAGGCGGAGGCCAGATACGCAGTATTTT. Protein: CASSFVGRRRRPDTQYF. The chain recombines TRBV7-9 with TRBJ2-3, with a weak D call TRBD2 (5 bases). The CDR3 has 17 residues. Germline CDR1 SEHNR, CDR2 FQNEAQ (reference sequence). V lost 3 bases and J 4 bases, leaving 20 bases between the germline ends.

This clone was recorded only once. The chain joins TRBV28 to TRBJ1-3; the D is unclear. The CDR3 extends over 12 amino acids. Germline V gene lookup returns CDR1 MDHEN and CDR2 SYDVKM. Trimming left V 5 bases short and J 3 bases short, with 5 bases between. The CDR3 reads CASSPSGNTIYF. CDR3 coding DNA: TGTGCCAGCAGTCCCAGTGGAAACACCATATATTTT.

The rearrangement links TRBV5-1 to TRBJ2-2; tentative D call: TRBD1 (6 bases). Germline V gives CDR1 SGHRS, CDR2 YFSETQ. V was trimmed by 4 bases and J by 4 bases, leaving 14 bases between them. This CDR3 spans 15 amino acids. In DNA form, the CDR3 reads TGCGCCAGCAGCCCCGAAGGGGGTAGCACCGGGGAGCTGTTTTTT. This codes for CASSPEGGSTGELFF.

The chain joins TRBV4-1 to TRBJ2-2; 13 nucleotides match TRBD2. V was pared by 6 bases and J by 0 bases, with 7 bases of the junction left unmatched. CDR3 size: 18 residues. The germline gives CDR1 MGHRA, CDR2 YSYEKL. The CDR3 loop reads CASRLGTSGAANTGELFF. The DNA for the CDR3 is TGCGCCAGCAGACTCGGGACTAGCGGGGCCGCGAACACCGGGGAGCTGTTTTTT.

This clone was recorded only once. CDR3 protein: CASSLQGLTEAFF. The CDR3 DNA reads TGCGCCAGCAGCTTACAGGGTCTCACTGAAGCTTTCTTT. The chain carries TRBV5-1 and TRBJ1-1; tentatively, D is TRBD1 (6 bases). The germline V and J ends were trimmed by 2 bases and 4 bases, with 9 bases remaining between them. The CDR3 sequence is 13 residues long. The germline V gene encodes CDR1 SGHRS and CDR2 YFSETQ.

Here the CDR3 reads CSPTDQETQYF. CDR3 nucleotides: TGCAGCCCGACTGATCAAGAGACCCAGTACTTC. The rearrangement uses TRBV20-1 and TRBJ2-5, with D uncertain. Germline loops: CDR1 DFQATT, CDR2 SNEGSKA (reference sequence). CDR3 size: 11 residues.

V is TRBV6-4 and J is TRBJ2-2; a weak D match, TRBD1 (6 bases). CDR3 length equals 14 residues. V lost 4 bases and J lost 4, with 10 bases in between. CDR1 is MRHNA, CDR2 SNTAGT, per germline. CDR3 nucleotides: TGTGCCAGCAGTGGGGGGCAGAGCACCGGGGAGCTGTTTTTT. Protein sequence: CASSGGQSTGELFF.

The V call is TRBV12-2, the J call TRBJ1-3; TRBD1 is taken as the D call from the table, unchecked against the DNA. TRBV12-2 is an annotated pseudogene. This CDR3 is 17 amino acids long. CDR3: CASRLEYRGSPGNTIYF. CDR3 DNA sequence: TGTGCAAGTCGCTTAGAGTACAGGGGGTCCCCTGGAAACACCATATATTTT.

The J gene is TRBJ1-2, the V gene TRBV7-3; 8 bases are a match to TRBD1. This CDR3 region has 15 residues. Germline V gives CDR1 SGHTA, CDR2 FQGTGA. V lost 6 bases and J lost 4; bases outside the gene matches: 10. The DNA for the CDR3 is TGTGCCAGCAGGGCTAGGACAGGGCCCACCTATGGCTACACCTTC. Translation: CASRARTGPTYGYTF.

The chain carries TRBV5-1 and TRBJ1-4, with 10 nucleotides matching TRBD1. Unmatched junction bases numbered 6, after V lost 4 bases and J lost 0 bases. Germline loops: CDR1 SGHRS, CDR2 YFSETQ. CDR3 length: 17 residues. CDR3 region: CASSPGQGDATNEKLFF. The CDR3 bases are TGCGCCAGCAGCCCCGGACAGGGGGATGCAACTAATGAAAAACTGTTTTTT. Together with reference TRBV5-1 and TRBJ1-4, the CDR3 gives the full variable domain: KAGVTQTPRYLIKTRGQQVTLSCSPISGHRSVSWYQQTPGQGLQFLFEYFSETQRNKGNFPGRFSGRQFSNSRSEMNVSTLELGDSALYLCASSPGQGDATNEKLFFGSGTQLSVL.

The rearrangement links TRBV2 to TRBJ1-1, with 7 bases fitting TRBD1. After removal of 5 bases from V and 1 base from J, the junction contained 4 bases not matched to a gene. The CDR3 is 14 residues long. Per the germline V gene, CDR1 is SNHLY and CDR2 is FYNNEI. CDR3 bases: TGTGCCAGCAGTAGACAGGGACCGAACACTGAAGCTTTCTTT. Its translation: CASSRQGPNTEAFF.

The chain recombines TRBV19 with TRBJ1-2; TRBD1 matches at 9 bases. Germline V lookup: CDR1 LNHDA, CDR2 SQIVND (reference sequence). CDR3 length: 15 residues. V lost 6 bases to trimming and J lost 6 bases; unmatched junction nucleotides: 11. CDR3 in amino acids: CASRPSGTGSHGYTF. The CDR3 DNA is TGTGCCAGTAGACCGTCCGGGACAGGGTCCCATGGCTACACCTTC.

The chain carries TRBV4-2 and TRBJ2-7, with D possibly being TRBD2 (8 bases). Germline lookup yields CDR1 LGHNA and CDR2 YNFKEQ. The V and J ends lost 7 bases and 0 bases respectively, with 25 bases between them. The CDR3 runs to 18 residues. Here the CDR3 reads CASNLEGTAGASSYEQYF. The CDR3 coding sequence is TGTGCCAGCAACCTAGAGGGGACAGCGGGGGCGAGCTCCTACGAGCAGTACTTC.

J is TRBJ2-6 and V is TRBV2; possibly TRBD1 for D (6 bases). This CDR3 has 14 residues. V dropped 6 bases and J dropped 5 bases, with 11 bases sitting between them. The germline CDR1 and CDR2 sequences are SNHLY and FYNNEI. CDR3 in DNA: TGTGCCAGCAGACCGGGACACCGGGCCAACGTCCTGACTTTC. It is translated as CASRPGHRANVLTF.

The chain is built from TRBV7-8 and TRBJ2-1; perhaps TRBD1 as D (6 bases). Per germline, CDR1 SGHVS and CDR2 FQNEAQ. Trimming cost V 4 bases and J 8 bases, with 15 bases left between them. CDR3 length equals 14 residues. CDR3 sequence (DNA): TGTGCCAGCAGCTGGGGGCACGCCTCAGATGAGCAGTTCTTC. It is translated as CASSWGHASDEQFF.

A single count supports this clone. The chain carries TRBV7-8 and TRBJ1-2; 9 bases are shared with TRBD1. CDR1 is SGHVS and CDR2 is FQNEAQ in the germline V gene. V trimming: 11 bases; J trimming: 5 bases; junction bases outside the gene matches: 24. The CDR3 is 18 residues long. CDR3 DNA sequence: TGTGCCGGCGGGACGAGGTGGACAGGGGAGGACATTAGATATGGCTACACCTTC. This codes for CAGGTRWTGEDIRYGYTF.

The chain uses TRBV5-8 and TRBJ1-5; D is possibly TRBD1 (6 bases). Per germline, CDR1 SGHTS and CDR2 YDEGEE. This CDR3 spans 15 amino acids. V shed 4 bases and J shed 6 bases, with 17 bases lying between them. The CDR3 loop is CASSLGTLDGQPQHF. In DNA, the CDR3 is TGTGCCAGCAGCCTCGGGACACTCGACGGTCAGCCCCAGCATTTT.

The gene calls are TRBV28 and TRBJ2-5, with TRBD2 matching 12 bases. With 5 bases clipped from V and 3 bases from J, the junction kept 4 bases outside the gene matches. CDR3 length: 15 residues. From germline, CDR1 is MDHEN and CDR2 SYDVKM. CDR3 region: CASSMRLAGEETQYF. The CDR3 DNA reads TGTGCCAGCAGTATGAGACTAGCGGGGGAAGAGACCCAGTACTTC.

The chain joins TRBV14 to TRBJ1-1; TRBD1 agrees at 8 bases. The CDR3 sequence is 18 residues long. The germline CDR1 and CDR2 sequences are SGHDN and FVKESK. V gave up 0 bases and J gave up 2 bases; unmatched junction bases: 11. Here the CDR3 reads CASSQDWLRGRGNTEAFF. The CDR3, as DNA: TGTGCCAGCAGCCAAGATTGGCTCAGGGGGCGAGGAAACACTGAAGCTTTCTTT.

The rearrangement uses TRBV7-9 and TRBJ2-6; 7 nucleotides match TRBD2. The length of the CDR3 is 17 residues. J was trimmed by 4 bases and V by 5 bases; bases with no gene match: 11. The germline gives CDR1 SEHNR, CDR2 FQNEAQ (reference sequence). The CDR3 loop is CASSPPSGGSGANVLTF. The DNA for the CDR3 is TGTGCCAGCAGCCCCCCTAGCGGCGGATCCGGGGCCAACGTCCTGACTTTC.

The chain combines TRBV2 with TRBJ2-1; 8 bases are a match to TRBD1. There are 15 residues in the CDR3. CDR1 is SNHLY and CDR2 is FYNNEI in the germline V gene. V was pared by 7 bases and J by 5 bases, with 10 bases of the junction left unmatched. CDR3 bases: TGTGCCAGCACTACCCCGGGACAGGCCAACAATGAGCAGTTCTTC. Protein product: CASTTPGQANNEQFF.